This entry concerns a single T cell receptor (beta chain). The target of this receptor is not known. No quality values exist for individual bases; no much larger clone is one base distant. The source of the sample is a study of T cell responses to AZD1222 COVID-19 vaccine (dated by TCRdb to 2020 to 2022). With respect to the entire study: AZD1222 recipients with second doses at about 4 weeks or about 12 weeks were pooled, because spike-specific TCR depth and breadth did not differ between schedules. A total of just over 230 trial participants underwent TCR sequencing, of whom 200 to 220 received two doses of AZD1222 and 26 received two doses of the MenACWY control vaccine. Trial participants were enrolled by age into subgroups of 18-55, 56-69 and 70-plus years, and approximately 150, 30 and 60 TCR-sequenced participants, respectively, were included in these subgroups. Results and caveats for the whole study, not just this receptor: After two AZD1222 doses, both the breadth and the depth of spike-specific TCRs were significantly higher than at day 0 and than in MenACWY recipients. In the small 56-69-year group, the increase in depth fell short of significance, most likely because of low power. Because no day 14 peak-response samples were available, the repertoires could be characterized only after the peak T cell response. CD4 TCRs associated with the vaccine covered the entire spike protein, and the dominant responses were in regions 160-218 and 743-854. Reportedly, almost half of the unique spike-specific TCRs recognized epitopes lying outside the regions that are mutated in the B.1.351 and B.1.1.7 variants. Participants were mostly white British, with more females than males. The authors suggested clonal diversity may have been underestimated. Conclusions about previously exposed vaccinees were limited because only a handful of AZD1222 recipients were SARS-CoV-2 seropositive at baseline.

Per the publication, the time point label means: baseline before first vaccination. Vaccinee samples were obtained from the UK trials COV001 and COV002, which included a single-blind randomized controlled phase 2/3 trial of AZD1222 (ChAdOx1 nCoV-19) in healthy adults. For TCRbeta chain sequencing, PBMC samples from trial participants were taken at day 0 and at day 28 after the second dose. The CDR3 regions of human TCRbeta chains were analyzed by immunosequencing. The paper's processing steps were these. TCRs in the repertoires were compared against a reference library of SARS-CoV-2-specific TCRs that had been generated with the MIRA antigen-specificity platform. Breadth was defined as the fraction of unique TCRs that were SARS-CoV-2-associated. Depth was defined as the fraction of total T cells that were SARS-CoV-2-associated. Using the MIRA data, every spike-specific TCR was mapped to the spike region that the TCR reacted to and assigned to either a CD4 or a CD8 class. Log10-transformed breadth and depth values were compared by one-way ANOVA with Sidak's multiple comparisons tests. The table was pulled from immuneACCESS by TCRdb, which kept in-frame rearrangements only. Such tables lose some clones; where checked, under half of the loss comes from unresolved V genes, and the rest has no known cause. The V and J calls and clone size are taken from that table; D and trimming were inferred from the DNA. In this sample the table shows 160,000 or so clones, around nine tenths of which occur a single time. Around 5.5% of the sample is held by the ten biggest clonotypes.

The sequencing here drew on peripheral blood, taken on day 0 of AZD1222 vaccination. The TCR originated in an adult in good health.

The CDR3 is CASSIQGAQTDTQYF. The DNA sequence is given as TGTGCCAGTAGTATACAGGGGGCGCAAACAGATACGCAGTATTTT. The chain links TRBV19 with TRBJ2-3; the junction holds 8 bases that match TRBD1. There are 15 amino acids in the CDR3, from cysteine to phenylalanine inclusive. The kept DNA is CDR3 alone, 45 bases in frame from the first base. From a lookup of the germline V gene (reference sequence), CDR1 and CDR2 are LNHDA and SQIVND. V trim: 2 bases; J trim: 3 bases; unmatched bases: 4.